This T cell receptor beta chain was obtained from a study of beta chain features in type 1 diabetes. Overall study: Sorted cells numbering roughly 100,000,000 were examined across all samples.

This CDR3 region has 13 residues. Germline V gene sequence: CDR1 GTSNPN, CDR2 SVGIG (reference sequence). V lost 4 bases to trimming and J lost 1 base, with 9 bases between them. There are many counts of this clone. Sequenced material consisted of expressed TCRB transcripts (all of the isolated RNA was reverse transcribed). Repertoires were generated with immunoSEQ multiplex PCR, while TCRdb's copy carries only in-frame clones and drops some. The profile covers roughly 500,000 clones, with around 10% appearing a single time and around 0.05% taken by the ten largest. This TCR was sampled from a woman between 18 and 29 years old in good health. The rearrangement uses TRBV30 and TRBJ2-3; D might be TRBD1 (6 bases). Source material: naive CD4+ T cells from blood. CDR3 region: CAWKRQGTDTQYF. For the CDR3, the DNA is TGTGCCTGGAAACGACAGGGCACAGATACGCAGTATTTT.